The clone carrying this T cell receptor beta chain has just a few counts. The sample belongs to a study of response to subunit inactivated influenza vaccine. TCRdb re-analysed the RT-PCR reads in MiXCR, keeping a single row per CDR3 protein. The sample has about 180,000 distinct CDR3 sequences, around 8.8% seen once; the top ten hold roughly a tenth. The material was non-naive T cells sorted from PBMCs, obtained on the day of vaccination. This receptor was taken from a man aged 50 or older who received an inactivated influenza vaccine.

In DNA, the CDR3 is TGTGCCAGCAGCGTAGCTATCCGATACCCCTACAATGAGCAGTTCTTC. Encoded protein: CASSVAIRYPYNEQFF. The J gene is TRBJ2-1, the V gene TRBV9; D unresolved. The V end was cut by 0 bases, the J end by 2 bases, with 12 bases between. The length of the CDR3 is 16 residues. Germline V lookup: CDR1 SGDLS, CDR2 YYNGEE.